This T cell receptor beta chain stems from a study of cytomegalovirus exposure and HLA in healthy donors. Study-level results: Per a later analysis, 18,000 or so TCR beta sequences showed association with HLA alleles at 0.05 false discovery rate.

Vbeta (60) and Jbeta (13) primers were used in the PCR. Repertoires were generated with immunoSEQ multiplex PCR, while TCRdb's copy carries only in-frame clones and drops some. This table holds more than 150,000 clones, roughly 80% found once. The CDR3 length is 12 residues. CDR1 and CDR2 from the germline V gene are SEHNR and FQNEAQ (reference sequence). The germline V and J ends were trimmed by 10 bases and 0 bases, with 10 bases remaining between them. Worth noting for this clone: Its antigen is unknown.

The sample comprised PBMCs. The chain joins TRBV7-9 to TRBJ2-7; tentatively, D is TRBD1 (5 bases). The clonotype originates from a man between 40 and 49 years old in good health and CMV-seropositive. The CDR3 loop is CAIQGISYEQYF. The DNA for the CDR3 is TGTGCCATCCAGGGCATCTCCTACGAGCAGTACTTC. Full variable domain (outside the CDR3, taken from reference TRBV7-9 and TRBJ2-7): DTGVSQNPRHKITKRGQNVTFRCDPISEHNRLYWYRQTLGQGPEFLTYFQNEAQLEKSRLLSDRFSAERPKGSFSTLEIQRTEQGDSAMYLCAIQGISYEQYFGPGTRLTVT.